This entry is about one TCR beta chain. There are a few counts of this clonotype. There is no known antigen for this receptor. Within one base of it there is no much larger clone, and no base qualities were kept. This sample stems from a study of patients and donors after allogeneic stem cell transplantation (TCRdb year 2020). Library construction relied on RT-PCR. The sequencer was a NextSeq 550. TCRdb reprocessing: public reads trimmed at Q25 with fastp, clones called with MiXCR, in-frame beta chains kept. Here each entry gathers all rows of one CDR3 protein and keeps the most common genes and DNA. The sample data list tens of thousands of distinct CDR3 sequences, and around 5% of these were observed just once. The ten biggest clones cover about 3% of the sample. Sequencing was carried out using blood, either unsorted or a sorted T cell fraction (not recorded which). The source is a human donor who was either an allogeneic HSCT recipient or a stem cell or donor lymphocyte infusion donor (not recorded which). It is not recorded whose cells these are; they may come from a transplant donor.

CDR3 reads: CAIRRTSGQPTDTQYF. The DNA sequence is TGTGCCATCAGGCGGACTAGCGGACAACCCACAGATACGCAGTATTTT. The receptor chain draws on TRBV10-3 and TRBJ2-3; 10 bases in the junction line up with TRBD2. The CDR3 numbers 16 residues from cysteine through phenylalanine. Only the CDR3 DNA stays, 48 bases, in frame from base 1. V and J are trimmed by 6 bases and 2 bases, and the gene matches miss 8 bases of the junction. CDR1 and CDR2 (ENHRY, SYGVKD) derive from the germline V gene.